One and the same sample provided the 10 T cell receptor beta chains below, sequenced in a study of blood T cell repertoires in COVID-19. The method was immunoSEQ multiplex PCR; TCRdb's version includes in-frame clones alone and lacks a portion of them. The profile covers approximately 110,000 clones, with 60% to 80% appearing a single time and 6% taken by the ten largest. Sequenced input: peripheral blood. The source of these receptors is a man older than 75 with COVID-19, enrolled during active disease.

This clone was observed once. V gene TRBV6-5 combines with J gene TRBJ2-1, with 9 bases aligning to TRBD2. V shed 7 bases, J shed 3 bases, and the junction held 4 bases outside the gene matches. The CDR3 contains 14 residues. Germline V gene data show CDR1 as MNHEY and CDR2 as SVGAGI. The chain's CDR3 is CASTLAGVYNEQFF. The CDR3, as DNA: TGTGCCAGCACGTTAGCGGGGGTCTACAATGAGCAGTTCTTC.

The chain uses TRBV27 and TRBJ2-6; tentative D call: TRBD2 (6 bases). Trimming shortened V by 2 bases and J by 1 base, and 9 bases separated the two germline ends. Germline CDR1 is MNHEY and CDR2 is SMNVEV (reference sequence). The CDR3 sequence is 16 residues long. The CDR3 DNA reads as TGTGCCAGCAGTTTACAGGGAGGATCTGGGGCCAACGTCCTGACTTTC. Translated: CASSLQGGSGANVLTF.

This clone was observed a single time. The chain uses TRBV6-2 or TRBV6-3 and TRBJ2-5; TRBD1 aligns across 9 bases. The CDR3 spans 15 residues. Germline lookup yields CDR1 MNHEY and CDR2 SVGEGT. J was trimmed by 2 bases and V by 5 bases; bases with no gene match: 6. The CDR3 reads CASSGQGPLQETQYF. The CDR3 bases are TGTGCCAGCAGTGGACAGGGGCCCTTGCAAGAGACCCAGTACTTC.

The CDR3 DNA sequence: TGCAGCGTGACTAGCGGGTACAATGAGCAGTTCTTC. Amino acid sequence: CSVTSGYNEQFF. The rearrangement links TRBV29-1 to TRBJ2-1; 10 positions agree with TRBD2. V lost 6 bases and J lost 4; bases outside the gene matches: 0. The CDR3 loop spans 12 amino acids. Germline V lookup: CDR1 SQVTM, CDR2 ANQGSEA.

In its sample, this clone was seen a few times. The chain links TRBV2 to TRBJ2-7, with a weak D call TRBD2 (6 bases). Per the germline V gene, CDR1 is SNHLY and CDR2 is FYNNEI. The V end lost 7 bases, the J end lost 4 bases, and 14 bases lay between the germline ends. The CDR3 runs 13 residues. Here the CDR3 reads CASKRDLPYEQYF. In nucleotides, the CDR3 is TGTGCCAGCAAACGGGACTTACCATACGAGCAGTACTTC.

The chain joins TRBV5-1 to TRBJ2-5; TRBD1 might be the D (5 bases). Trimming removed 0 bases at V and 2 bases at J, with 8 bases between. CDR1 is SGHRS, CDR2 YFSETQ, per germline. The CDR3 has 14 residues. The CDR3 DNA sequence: TGCGCCAGCAGCTTGGGACAGCTTCAAGAGACCCAGTACTTC. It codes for CASSLGQLQETQYF.

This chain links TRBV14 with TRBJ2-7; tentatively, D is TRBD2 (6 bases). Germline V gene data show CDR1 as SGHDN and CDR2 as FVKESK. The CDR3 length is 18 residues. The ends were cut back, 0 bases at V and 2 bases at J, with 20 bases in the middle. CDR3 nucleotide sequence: TGTGCCAGCAGCCAAGAGTCCAGATCTAGCGTACGGACCTACGAGCAGTACTTC. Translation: CASSQESRSSVRTYEQYF.

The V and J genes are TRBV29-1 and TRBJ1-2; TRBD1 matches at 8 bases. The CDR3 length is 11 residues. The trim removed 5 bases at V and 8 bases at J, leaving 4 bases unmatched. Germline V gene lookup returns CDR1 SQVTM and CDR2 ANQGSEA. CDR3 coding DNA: TGCAGCGTTCAGGGGGCGGACGGCTACACCTTC. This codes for CSVQGADGYTF. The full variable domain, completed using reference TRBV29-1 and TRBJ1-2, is SAVISQKPSRDICQRGTSLTIQCQVDSQVTMMFWYRQQPGQSLTLIATANQGSEATYESGFVIDKFPISRPNLTFSTLTVSNMSPEDSSIYLCSVQGADGYTFGSGTRLTVV.

The CDR3 here is CASSLAGGSNQPQHF. The CDR3 DNA reads TGTGCCAGCAGCTTAGCCGGGGGGAGCAATCAGCCCCAGCATTTT. The V call is TRBV7-9, the J call TRBJ1-5; D is perhaps TRBD1 (5 bases). CDR3 length: 15 residues. Germline V lookup: CDR1 SEHNR, CDR2 FQNEAQ (reference sequence). V was trimmed by 0 bases and J by 1 base, leaving 7 bases between them. The full variable domain, in which reference TRBV7-9 and TRBJ1-5 provide the parts outside the CDR3, is DTGVSQNPRHKITKRGQNVTFRCDPISEHNRLYWYRQTLGQGPEFLTYFQNEAQLEKSRLLSDRFSAERPKGSFSTLEIQRTEQGDSAMYLCASSLAGGSNQPQHFGDGTRLSIL.

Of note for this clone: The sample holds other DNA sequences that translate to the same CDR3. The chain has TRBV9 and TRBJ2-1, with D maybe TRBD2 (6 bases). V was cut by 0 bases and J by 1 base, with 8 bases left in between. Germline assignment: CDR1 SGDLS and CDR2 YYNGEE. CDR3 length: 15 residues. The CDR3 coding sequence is TGTGCCAGCAGCGTAGGTGGGGGGTCCTACAATGAGCAGTTCTTC. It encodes CASSVGGGSYNEQFF.